The 6 T cell receptor beta chains listed next were all sequenced from one sample in a study of beta chain features in type 1 diabetes. The entirety of the isolated RNA underwent reverse transcription, so expressed TCRB transcripts were sequenced. The method was immunoSEQ multiplex PCR; TCRdb's version includes in-frame clones alone and lacks a portion of them. The profile shows 810,000 or so clones, roughly 15% of them singletons. The sample taken for sequencing was naive CD4+ T cells from blood. These receptor sequences come from a woman between 18 and 30 years old in good health.

V is TRBV2 and J is TRBJ1-5; TRBD1 is a possible D gene (6 bases). The CDR3 covers 16 residues. Per the germline V gene, CDR1 is SNHLY and CDR2 is FYNNEI. Trimming shortened V by 3 bases and J by 6 bases, and 18 bases separated the two germline ends. CDR3 sequence: CASSDFQGRGGQPQHF. CDR3 nucleotide sequence: TGTGCCAGCAGTGACTTTCAGGGCAGAGGGGGTCAGCCCCAGCATTTT.

This chain uses TRBV12-5 with TRBJ2-1; the D is unclear. V lost 6 bases and J 10 bases, leaving 13 bases between the germline ends. From germline, CDR1 is LGHNT and CDR2 FRNRAP. This CDR3 comprises 12 residues. CDR3 residues: CASGTPGSEQFF. The DNA of the CDR3 is TGTGCTAGTGGCACACCTGGGTCCGAGCAGTTCTTC.

This clone was seen a few times. The CDR3 here is CASSYSTAGHEKLFF. CDR3 nucleotides: TGTGCCAGCAGTTACTCGACGGCAGGCCATGAAAAACTGTTTTTT. The chain joins TRBV6-5 to TRBJ1-4; D not resolved. The CDR3 runs to 15 residues. Trimming cost V 0 bases and J 6 bases, with 11 bases left between them. The germline gives CDR1 MNHEY, CDR2 SVGAGI.

The rearrangement joins TRBV27 to TRBJ2-3, with D perhaps matching TRBD1 or TRBD2 (5 bases each). Per the germline V gene, CDR1 is MNHEY and CDR2 is SMNVEV (reference sequence). CDR3 size: 15 residues. Deletions cut 2 bases from V and 1 base from J, with 10 bases between. The CDR3 DNA follows: TGTGCCAGCAGTTTAAAGAGGGGAGGCACAGATACGCAGTATTTT. It specifies CASSLKRGGTDTQYF.

There are a few counts of this clone. The chain's CDR3 is CASSPRLGVLYGYTF. The CDR3 DNA is TGTGCCAGCAGCCCCCGGTTGGGGGTTTTGTATGGCTACACCTTC. V is TRBV7-9 and J is TRBJ1-2, with D maybe TRBD1 (5 bases). The germline gives CDR1 SEHNR, CDR2 FQNEAQ (reference sequence). V lost 5 bases and J 5 bases, leaving 18 bases between the germline ends. The CDR3 is made up of 15 amino acids.

The chain links TRBV7-6 to TRBJ2-7, with 7 positions matching TRBD1. V lost 1 base and J lost 3; bases outside the gene matches: 6. The germline V gene encodes CDR1 SGHVS and CDR2 FNYEAQ. This CDR3 is built from 15 residues. CDR3 protein: CASSLERDSFYEQYF. CDR3 DNA sequence: TGTGCCAGCAGCTTAGAGAGGGACAGTTTCTACGAGCAGTACTTC.